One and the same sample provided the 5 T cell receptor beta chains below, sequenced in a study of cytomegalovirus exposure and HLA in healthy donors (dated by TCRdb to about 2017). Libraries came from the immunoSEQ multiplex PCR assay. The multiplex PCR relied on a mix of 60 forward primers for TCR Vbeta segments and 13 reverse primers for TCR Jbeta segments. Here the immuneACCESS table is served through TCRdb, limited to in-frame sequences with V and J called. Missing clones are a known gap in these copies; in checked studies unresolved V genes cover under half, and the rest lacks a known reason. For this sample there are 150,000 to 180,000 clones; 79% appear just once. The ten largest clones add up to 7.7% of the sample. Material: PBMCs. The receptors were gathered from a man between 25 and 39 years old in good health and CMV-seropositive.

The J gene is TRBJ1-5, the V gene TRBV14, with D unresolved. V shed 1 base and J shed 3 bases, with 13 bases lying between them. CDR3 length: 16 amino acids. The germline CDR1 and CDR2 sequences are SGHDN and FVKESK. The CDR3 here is CASSQGGPLANQPQHF. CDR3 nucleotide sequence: TGTGCCAGCAGCCAAGGAGGGCCCCTAGCCAATCAGCCCCAGCATTTT.

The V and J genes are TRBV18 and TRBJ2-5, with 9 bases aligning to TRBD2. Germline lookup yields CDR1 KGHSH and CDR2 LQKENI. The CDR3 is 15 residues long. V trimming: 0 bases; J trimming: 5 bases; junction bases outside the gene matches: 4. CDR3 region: CASSPPTSGDETQYF. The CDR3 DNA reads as TGTGCCAGCTCACCACCGACTAGCGGAGATGAGACCCAGTACTTC.

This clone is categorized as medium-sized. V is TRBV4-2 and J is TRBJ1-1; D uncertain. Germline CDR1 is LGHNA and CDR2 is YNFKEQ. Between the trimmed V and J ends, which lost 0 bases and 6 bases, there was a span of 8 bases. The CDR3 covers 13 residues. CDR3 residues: CASSQDPQPEAFF. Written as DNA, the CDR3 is TGTGCCAGCAGCCAAGATCCACAACCTGAAGCTTTCTTT.

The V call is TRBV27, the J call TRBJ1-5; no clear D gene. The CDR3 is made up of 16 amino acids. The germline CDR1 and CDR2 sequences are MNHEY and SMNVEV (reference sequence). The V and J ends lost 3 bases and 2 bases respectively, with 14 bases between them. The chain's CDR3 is CASSLAATLGNQPQHF. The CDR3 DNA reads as TGTGCCAGCAGTTTGGCGGCCACGCTAGGCAATCAGCCCCAGCATTTT.

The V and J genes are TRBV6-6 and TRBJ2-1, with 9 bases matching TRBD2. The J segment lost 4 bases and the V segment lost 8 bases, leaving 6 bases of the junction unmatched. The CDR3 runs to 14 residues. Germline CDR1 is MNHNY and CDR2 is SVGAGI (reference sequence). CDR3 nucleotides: TGTGCCAGCTGGCCTAGCGGGGCTTACAATGAGCAGTTCTTC. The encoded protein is CASWPSGAYNEQFF.